The clone carrying this T cell receptor beta chain was observed at least ten times. Antigen unknown. The data derive from a study of human T cells and chemical hapten exposure. Trimming left V 4 bases short and J 4 bases short, with 5 bases between. The CDR3 contains 12 residues. Germline V gene lookup returns CDR1 MNHEY and CDR2 SMNVEV (reference sequence). The time point here: pre-sensitization, week 0. Sample treatment: therapeutic diphenylcyclopropenone sensitization with weekly scalp DPC. Every donor had alopecia and was 18 to 70 years old; all were suitable for DPC. Study-level results: Each of the donors had alopecia, so their immune responses may not resemble those of healthy people.

Authors' methods: Sampled TCR counts reached a median of approximately 93,000 per sample, with values ranging from about 20,000 to 750,000. TCRdb recomputed calls from the RACE reads with MiXCR, one row per CDR3 protein. TCRdb, not the authors, supplied the V and J calls. Altogether more than 80,000 distinct CDR3 sequences are present, roughly 10% being singletons, with the ten largest covering around 3.3%. Source: whole blood, taken in connection with sensitization to the hapten diphenylcyclopropenone (DPC). V usage is TRBV27 and J usage is TRBJ1-5; no clear D gene. This sequence originates from a woman in her sixties or seventies with alopecia areata. Some clones in this sample may be carry-over from other donors' samples. The CDR3 is CASSSWNQPQHF. The CDR3 DNA follows: TGTGCCAGCAGTTCTTGGAATCAGCCCCAGCATTTT.